This TCR beta chain was recorded in a study of cytomegalovirus exposure and HLA in healthy donors. Looked up from germline, CDR1 is MDHEN and CDR2 is SYDVKM. Trimming left V 1 base short and J 0 bases short, with 9 bases between. The length of the CDR3 is 15 residues. Generated by immunoSEQ multiplex PCR, the TCRdb table keeps only in-frame clones and is missing some. The table lists roughly 140,000 clones, 85% to 90% of them singletons. This TCR was sampled from a woman aged 18-35 years in good health and CMV-seropositive. The gene calls are TRBV28 and TRBJ1-2, with D hard to call. The sequenced sample was PBMCs. The CDR3 DNA sequence: TGTGCCAGCAGTTTATATTCCGGAGCTAACTATGGCTACACCTTC. The encoded protein is CASSLYSGANYGYTF.